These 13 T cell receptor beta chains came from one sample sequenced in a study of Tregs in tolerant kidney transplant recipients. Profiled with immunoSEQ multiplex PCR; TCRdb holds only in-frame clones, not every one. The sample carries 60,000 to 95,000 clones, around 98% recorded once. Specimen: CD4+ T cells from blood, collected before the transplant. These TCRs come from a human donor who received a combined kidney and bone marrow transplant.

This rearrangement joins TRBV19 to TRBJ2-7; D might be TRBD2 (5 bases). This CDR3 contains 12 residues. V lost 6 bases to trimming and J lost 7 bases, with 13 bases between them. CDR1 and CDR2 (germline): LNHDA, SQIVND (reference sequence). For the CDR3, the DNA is TGTGCCAGTAGAAGCGGCCGTGGTGAGCAGTACTTC. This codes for CASRSGRGEQYF.

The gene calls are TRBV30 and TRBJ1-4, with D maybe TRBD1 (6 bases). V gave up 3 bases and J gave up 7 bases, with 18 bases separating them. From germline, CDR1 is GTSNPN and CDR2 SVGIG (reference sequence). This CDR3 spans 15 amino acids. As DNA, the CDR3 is TGTGCCTGGAGCATAAGGGGGGGCTGGGGTGAAAAACTGTTTTTT. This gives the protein CAWSIRGGWGEKLFF.

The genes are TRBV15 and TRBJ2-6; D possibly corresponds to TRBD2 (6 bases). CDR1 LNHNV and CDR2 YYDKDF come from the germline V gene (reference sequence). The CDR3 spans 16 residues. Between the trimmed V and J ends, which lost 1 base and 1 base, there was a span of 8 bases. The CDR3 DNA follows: TGTGCCACCAGCAGAGGGAGGGGTTCTGGGGCCAACGTCCTGACTTTC. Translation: CATSRGRGSGANVLTF. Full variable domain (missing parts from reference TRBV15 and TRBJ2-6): DAMVIQNPRYQVTQFGKPVTLSCSQTLNHNVMYWYQQKSSQAPKLLFHYYDKDFNNEADTPDNFQSRRPNTSFCFLDIRSPGLGDTAMYLCATSRGRGSGANVLTFGAGSRLTVL.

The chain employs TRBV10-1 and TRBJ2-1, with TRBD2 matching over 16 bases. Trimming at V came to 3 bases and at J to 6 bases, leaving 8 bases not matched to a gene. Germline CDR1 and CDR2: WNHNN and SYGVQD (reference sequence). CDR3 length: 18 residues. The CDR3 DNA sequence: TGCGCCAGCAGTGACCCCGGGACTAGCGGGGGGGCCATCAATGAGCAGTTCTTC. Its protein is CASSDPGTSGGAINEQFF.

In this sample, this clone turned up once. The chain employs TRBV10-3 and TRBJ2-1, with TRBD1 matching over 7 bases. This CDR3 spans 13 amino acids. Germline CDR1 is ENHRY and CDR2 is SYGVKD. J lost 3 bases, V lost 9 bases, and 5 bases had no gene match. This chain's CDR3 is CAIGQVLYNEQFF. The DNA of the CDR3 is TGTGCCATTGGACAGGTCCTCTACAATGAGCAGTTCTTC.

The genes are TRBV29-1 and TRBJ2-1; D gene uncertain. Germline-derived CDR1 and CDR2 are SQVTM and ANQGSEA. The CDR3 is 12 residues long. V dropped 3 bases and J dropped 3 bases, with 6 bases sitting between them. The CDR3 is CSVEADYNEQFF. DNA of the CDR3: TGCAGCGTTGAGGCAGACTACAATGAGCAGTTCTTC.

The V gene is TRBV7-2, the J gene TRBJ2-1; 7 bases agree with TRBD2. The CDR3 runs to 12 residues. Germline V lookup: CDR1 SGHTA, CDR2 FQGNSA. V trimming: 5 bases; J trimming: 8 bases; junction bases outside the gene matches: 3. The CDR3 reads CASSQREDEQFF. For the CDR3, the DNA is TGTGCCAGCAGCCAACGGGAGGATGAGCAGTTCTTC.

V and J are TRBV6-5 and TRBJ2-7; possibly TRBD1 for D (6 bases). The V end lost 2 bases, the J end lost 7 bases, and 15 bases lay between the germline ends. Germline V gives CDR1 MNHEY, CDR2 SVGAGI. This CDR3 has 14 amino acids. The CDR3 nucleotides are TGTGCCAGCAGTTACGTCATGGGGGCGGCGGAGCAGTACTTC. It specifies CASSYVMGAAEQYF.

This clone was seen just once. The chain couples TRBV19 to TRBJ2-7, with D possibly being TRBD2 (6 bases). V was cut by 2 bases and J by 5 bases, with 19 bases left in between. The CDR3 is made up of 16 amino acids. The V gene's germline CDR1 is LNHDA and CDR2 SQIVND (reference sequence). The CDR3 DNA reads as TGTGCCAGTAGTATATCCGGAGGGGACTTTGGAAACGAGCAGTACTTC. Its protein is CASSISGGDFGNEQYF.

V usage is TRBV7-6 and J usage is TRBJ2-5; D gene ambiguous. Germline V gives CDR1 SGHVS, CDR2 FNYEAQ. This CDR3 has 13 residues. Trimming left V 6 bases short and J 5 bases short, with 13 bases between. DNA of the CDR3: TGTGCCAGCAGTTTTGAAGCGAGGGAGACCCAGTACTTC. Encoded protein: CASSFEARETQYF.

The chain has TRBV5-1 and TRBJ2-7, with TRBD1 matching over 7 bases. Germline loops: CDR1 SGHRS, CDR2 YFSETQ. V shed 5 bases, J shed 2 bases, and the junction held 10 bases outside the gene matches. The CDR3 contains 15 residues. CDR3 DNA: TGCGCCAGCAGTCCGATAGGACAGGACCCCTACGAGCAGTACTTC. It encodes CASSPIGQDPYEQYF.

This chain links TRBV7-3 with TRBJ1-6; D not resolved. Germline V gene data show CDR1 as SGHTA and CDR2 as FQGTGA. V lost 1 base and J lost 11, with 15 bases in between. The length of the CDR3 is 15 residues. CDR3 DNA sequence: TGTGCCAGCAGCTTAAATGGGCGGGGTCGGGCACCCCTCCACTTT. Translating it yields CASSLNGRGRAPLHF.

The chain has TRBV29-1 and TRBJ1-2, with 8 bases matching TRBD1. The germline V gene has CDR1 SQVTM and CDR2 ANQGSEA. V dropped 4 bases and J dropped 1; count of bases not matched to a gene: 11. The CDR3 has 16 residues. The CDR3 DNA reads TGCAGCGTTGGGGAGAGGGGGACAGGAGTTAACTATGGCTACACCTTC. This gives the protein CSVGERGTGVNYGYTF. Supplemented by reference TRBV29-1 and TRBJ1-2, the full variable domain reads SAVISQKPSRDICQRGTSLTIQCQVDSQVTMMFWYRQQPGQSLTLIATANQGSEATYESGFVIDKFPISRPNLTFSTLTVSNMSPEDSSIYLCSVGERGTGVNYGYTFGSGTRLTVV.